This T cell receptor (beta chain) derives from a study of T cells after yellow fever vaccination. Losses at the gene ends were 0 bases for V and 4 bases for J; bases not matched to a gene: 4. Germline V gene sequence: CDR1 SGDLS, CDR2 YYNGEE. The CDR3 is 15 residues long. Regarding the study as a whole: One caveat is that FACS-sorted repertoires could contain abundant clonotypes contaminating from the bulk population. By day 5 rather than day 15, the secondary response had peaked, though it was weaker. Subsequent booster samples again held most clones from primary vaccination (less than 98% CD4, 85% to 90% CD8).

The TCR cDNA carried a universal primer site and UMIs from 5'RACE template switching. TCRdb redid the calling of the 5' RACE reads with MiXCR, one entry per CDR3 protein. The sample has about 50,000 distinct CDR3 sequences, 6% to 8% seen once. This clonotype has at least ten counts. As yet, its antigen is unknown. This chain joins TRBV9 and TRBJ1-2; 9 positions match TRBD1. This material consisted of CD8+ T cells sorted from PBMCs, taken roughly 15 days after the first yellow fever vaccination. This TCR derives from a man aged 18-30 years who received the YFV17D yellow fever vaccine. The CDR3 region is CASSVDRTGAYGYTF. CDR3 nucleotide sequence: TGTGCCAGCAGCGTAGATAGGACAGGGGCCTATGGCTACACCTTC.